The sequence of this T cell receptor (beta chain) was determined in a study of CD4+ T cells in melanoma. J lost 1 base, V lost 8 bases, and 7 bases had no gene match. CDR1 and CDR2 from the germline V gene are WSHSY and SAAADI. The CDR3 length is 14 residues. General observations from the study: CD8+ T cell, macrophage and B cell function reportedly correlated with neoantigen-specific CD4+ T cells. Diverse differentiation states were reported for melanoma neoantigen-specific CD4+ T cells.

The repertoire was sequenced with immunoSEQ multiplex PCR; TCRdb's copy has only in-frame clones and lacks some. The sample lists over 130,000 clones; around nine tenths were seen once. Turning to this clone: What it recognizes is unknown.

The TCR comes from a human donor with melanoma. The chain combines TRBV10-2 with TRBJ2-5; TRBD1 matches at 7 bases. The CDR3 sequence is CASSLTGVQETQYF. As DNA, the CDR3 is TGCGCCAGCTCCTTAACAGGGGTCCAAGAGACCCAGTACTTC.